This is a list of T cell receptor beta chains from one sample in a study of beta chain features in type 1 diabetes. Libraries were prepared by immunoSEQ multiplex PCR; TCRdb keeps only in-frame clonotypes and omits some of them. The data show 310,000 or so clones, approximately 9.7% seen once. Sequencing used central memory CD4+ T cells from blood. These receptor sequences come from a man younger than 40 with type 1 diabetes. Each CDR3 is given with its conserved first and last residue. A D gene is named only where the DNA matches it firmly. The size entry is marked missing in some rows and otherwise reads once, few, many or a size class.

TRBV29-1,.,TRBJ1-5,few,TGCAGCGTTGCCACCGGGGATCAGCCCCAGCATTTT,CSVATGDQPQHF
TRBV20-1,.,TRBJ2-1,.,TGCAGTGCTAGAGTTTTTGAAGAGCAGTTCTTC,CSARVFEEQFF
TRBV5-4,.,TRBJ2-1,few,TGTGCCAGCAGCACAGACAAGAGCTCCTACAATGAGCAGTTCTTC,CASSTDKSSYNEQFF
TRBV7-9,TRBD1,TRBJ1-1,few,TGTGCCAGCAGCATGCAGGGGGCTGAAACTGAAGCTTTCTTT,CASSMQGAETEAFF
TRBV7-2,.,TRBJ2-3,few,TGTGCCAGCAGCTTACAGGCCAGTCCTACAGATACGCAGTATTTT,CASSLQASPTDTQYF
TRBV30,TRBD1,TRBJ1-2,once,TGTGCCTGGCAGGGGGCGGGGGGCTACACCTTC,CAWQGAGGYTF
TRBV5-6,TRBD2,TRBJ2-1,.,TGTGCCAGCAGCTTTTGGACTAGCGGGGGTAATGAGCAGTTCTTC,CASSFWTSGGNEQFF
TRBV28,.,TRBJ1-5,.,TGTGCCAGCAGCCTTTCGGGCCGCTTTCGTGGATATGGCAATCAGCCCCAGCATTTT,CASSLSGRFRGYGNQPQHF
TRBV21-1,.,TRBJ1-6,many,TGTGCCAGCTCGACGGGGCATTCACCCCTCCACTTT,CASSTGHSPLHF
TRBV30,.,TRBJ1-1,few,TGTGCCTGGAGTGTCCCCAGACAGTTCGTCACTGAAGCTTTCTTT,CAWSVPRQFVTEAFF
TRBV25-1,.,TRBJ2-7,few,TGTGCCAGCAGTGAACCCGGATTGCCCTACGAGCAGTACTTC,CASSEPGLPYEQYF
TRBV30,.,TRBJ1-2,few,TGTGCTTGTCGGACAGCTAACTATGGCTACACCTTC,CACRTANYGYTF
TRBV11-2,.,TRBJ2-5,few,TGTGCCAGCAGCTTGGCGGCTTACGGGCCCCAAGAGACCCAGTACTTC,CASSLAAYGPQETQYF
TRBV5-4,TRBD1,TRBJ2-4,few,TGTGCCAGCAGCACAGGGACAGAAATAGCCAAAAACATTCAGTACTTC,CASSTGTEIAKNIQYF
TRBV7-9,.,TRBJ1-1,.,TGTGCCAGCAGCCCTCCAGGAGCGGGGAACACTGAAGCTTTCTTT,CASSPPGAGNTEAFF
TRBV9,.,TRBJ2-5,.,TGTGCCAGCAGCGGACTGGCCGCAGAGACCCAGTACTTC,CASSGLAAETQYF
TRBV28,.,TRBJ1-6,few,TGTGCCAGTTTCCCGGGACCCAGGACCTCACCCCTCCACTTT,CASFPGPRTSPLHF
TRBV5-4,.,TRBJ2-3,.,TGTGCCAGCGGGCTATTTAACCAGGCCACAGATACGCAGTATTTT,CASGLFNQATDTQYF
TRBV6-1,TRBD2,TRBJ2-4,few,TGTGCCAGCAGCGCGGGACTAACCTACGGGGACATTCAGTACTTC,CASSAGLTYGDIQYF
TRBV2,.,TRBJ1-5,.,TGTGCCAGCAGTGACAGAAATCAGCCCCAGCATTTT,CASSDRNQPQHF
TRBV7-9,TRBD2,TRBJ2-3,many,TGTGCCAGCAGCCCTGGACTAGCCACAGATACGCAGTATTTT,CASSPGLATDTQYF
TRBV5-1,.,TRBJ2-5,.,TGCGCCAGCAGCTTGGCTGGCATGGAGACCCAGTACTTC,CASSLAGMETQYF
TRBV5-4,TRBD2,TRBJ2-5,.,TGTGCCAGCAGCCAGGGACTAGCGGGGGGCGCCGTGATCCAAGAGACCCAGTACTTC,CASSQGLAGGAVIQETQYF
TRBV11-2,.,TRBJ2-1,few,TGTGCCAGCAGCTTAGGGCGCAGCAATGAGCAGTTCTTC,CASSLGRSNEQFF
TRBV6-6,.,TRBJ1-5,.,TGTGCCAGCAGTTTGGGACCGCGCCATCAGCCCCAGCATTTT,CASSLGPRHQPQHF
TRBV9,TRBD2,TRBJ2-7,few,TGTGCCAGCAGCGTAGGACCAGCTAGCGGGGGGGCGGCCGAGCAGTACTTC,CASSVGPASGGAAEQYF
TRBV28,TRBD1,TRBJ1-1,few,TGTGCCAGCAGCTGGACAGGGAGTCCGAACACTGAAGCTTTCTTT,CASSWTGSPNTEAFF
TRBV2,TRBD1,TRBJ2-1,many,TGTGCCAGCCGAGGTAGGGACAGGGGTAAGAATGAGCAGTTCTTC,CASRGRDRGKNEQFF
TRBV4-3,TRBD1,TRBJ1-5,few,TGCGCCAGCAGCCAAGATCCGAATGGACAGGGCGAACAGCCCCAGCATTTT,CASSQDPNGQGEQPQHF
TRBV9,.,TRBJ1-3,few,TGTGCCAGCAGCGTAGCTACGGCAGCGTCCTCTGGAAACACCATATATTTT,CASSVATAASSGNTIYF
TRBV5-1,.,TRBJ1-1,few,TGCGCCAGCAGCTTCATCGGAGAGAACACTGAAGCTTTCTTT,CASSFIGENTEAFF
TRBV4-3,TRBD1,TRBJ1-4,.,TGCGCCAGCAGCCAGAGACAGGGGGCGAGGGAAAAACTGTTTTTT,CASSQRQGAREKLFF
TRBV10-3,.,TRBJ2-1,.,TGTGCCATCAGTAATAGGGACCGGAGCGGCAATGAGCAGTTCTTC,CAISNRDRSGNEQFF
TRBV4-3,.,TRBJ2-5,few,TGCGCCAGCAGCCAAGATCGTACGCGGGGGCAGACCCAAGAGACCCAGTACTTC,CASSQDRTRGQTQETQYF
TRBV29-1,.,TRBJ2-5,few,TGCAGCGTTGTCAGTGAGACCCAGTACTTC,CSVVSETQYF
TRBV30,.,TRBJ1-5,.,TGTGCCTGGAGGGGCCCAGGGCGCAATCAGCCCCAGCATTTT,CAWRGPGRNQPQHF
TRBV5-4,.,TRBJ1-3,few,TGTGCCAGCAGCTTCCCGGGGCCGCCCCTTGGGAACACCATATATTTT,CASSFPGPPLGNTIYF
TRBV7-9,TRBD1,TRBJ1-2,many,TGTGCCAGCAGCTTTTTACCGGGACAGGGAACGATCACTGGCTACACCTTC,CASSFLPGQGTITGYTF
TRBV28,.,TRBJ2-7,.,TGTGCCAGCAGTTCCGCTGGGAAGGAGTCCTACGAGCAGTACTTC,CASSSAGKESYEQYF
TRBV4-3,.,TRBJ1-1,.,TGCGCCAGCAGCCAAGAACCGGGAATAGCGGCTTTCTTT,CASSQEPGIAAFF
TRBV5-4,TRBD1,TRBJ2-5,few,TGTGCCAGCAGCGCCGGACAGGGGTTACAAGAGACCCAGTACTTC,CASSAGQGLQETQYF
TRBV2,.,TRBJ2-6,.,TGTGCCAGCAGTGAAGAGGGGGCTGGGGCCAACGTCCTGACTTTC,CASSEEGAGANVLTF
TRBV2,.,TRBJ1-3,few,TGTGCCAGCAGTGAGGGGCCAAACTCTGGAAACACCATATATTTT,CASSEGPNSGNTIYF
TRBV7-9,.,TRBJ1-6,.,TGTGCCAGCAGCTTAGAGTGGAATTCACCCCTCCACTTT,CASSLEWNSPLHF
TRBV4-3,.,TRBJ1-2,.,TGCGCCAGCAGCCAAGATCGGCAGCACTATGGCTACACCTTC,CASSQDRQHYGYTF
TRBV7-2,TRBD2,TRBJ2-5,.,TGTGCCAGCAGCCAGCCAGCGGGGGGGCAAGAGACCCAGTACTTC,CASSQPAGGQETQYF
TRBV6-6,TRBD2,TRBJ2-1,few,TGTGCCAGCAGAGCGGGGGACGGTGAGCAGTTCTTC,CASRAGDGEQFF
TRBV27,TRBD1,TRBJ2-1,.,TGTGCCAGCGGCCCCGGGACAGGGGCCGATGAGCAGTTCTTC,CASGPGTGADEQFF
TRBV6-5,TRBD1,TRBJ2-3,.,TGTGCCAGCAGTTACCGGCAGGGGGCTAGCACAGATACGCAGTATTTT,CASSYRQGASTDTQYF
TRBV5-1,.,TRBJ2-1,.,TGCGCCAGCAGCTCCGGGCAGATCTATCAATACAATGAGCAGTTCTTC,CASSSGQIYQYNEQFF
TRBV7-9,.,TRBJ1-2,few,TGTGCCAGCAGCTTTCCTAACTATGGCTACACCTTC,CASSFPNYGYTF
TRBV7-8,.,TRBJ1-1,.,TGTGCCAGCAGCTTAAATGGAAGGGGAGCTTTCTTT,CASSLNGRGAFF
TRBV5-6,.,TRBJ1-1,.,TGTGCCAGCAGCCCCGAATGGGGAAGGAACACTGAAGCTTTCTTT,CASSPEWGRNTEAFF
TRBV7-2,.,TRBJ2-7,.,TGTGCCAGCAGCTTAGTGATGGAGCAGTACTTC,CASSLVMEQYF
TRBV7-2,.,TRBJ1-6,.,TGTGCCAGCAGCTCGCGTCTGGCCGGGAATTCACCCCTCCACTTT,CASSSRLAGNSPLHF
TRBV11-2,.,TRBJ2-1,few,TGTGCCAGCAGATTTAGAGGGGGGGACGGCAATGAGCAGTTCTTC,CASRFRGGDGNEQFF
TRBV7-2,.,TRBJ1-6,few,TGTGCCAGCAGCTTAGAGGTCGGTTACATCCACTTT,CASSLEVGYIHF